The source of this TCR beta chain is a study of blood T cell repertoires in COVID-19. Overall study: Acute and convalescent COVID-19 specimens originated in the United States, Italy and Spain. Sample material is recorded as cDNA or gDNA derived from T cells, B-cell-depleted T cells, or PBMCs.

Methods used by the authors: How many nucleated cells were present was estimated from reference gene primer amplification. Produced via immunoSEQ multiplex PCR; TCRdb's table is partial and in-frame only. The V and J calls and clone size come from that table; D and trimming were worked out from the DNA. The sample contains about 75,000 clones, roughly 82% of which appear only once. The CDR3 has 13 amino acids. Trimming shortened V by 2 bases and J by 1 base, and 6 bases separated the two germline ends. The V gene's germline CDR1 is SGHKS and CDR2 YYEKEE (reference sequence). The source is a woman between 45 and 60 years old with acute or convalescent COVID-19. This sequence joins TRBV5-5 and TRBJ2-5; tentative D call: TRBD1 (5 bases). Sequencing input: peripheral blood. The CDR3 DNA is TGTGCCAGCAGCTTTCAGGGCCAAGAGACCCAGTACTTC. It specifies CASSFQGQETQYF.